This TCR beta chain came from a study of blood T cell repertoires in COVID-19 (dated by TCRdb to 2020 to 2021). The study in broad terms: The collaborator samples originated in the United States, Italy and Spain and spanned the acute and convalescent phases of COVID-19. The samples were drawn from the first 160 participants of the ongoing ImmuneRACE study and from about 1,200 subjects provided by 6 global collaborators. The repertoires were released in a freely available public database intended as a resource for research on the immune response to SARS-CoV-2. Sample metadata almost always included a de-identified subject ID, COVID-19 status, age in years and sex. The material from the prospective study consisted of cDNA or gDNA derived from T cells, B-cell-depleted T cells, or PBMCs. Where HLA class I and class II types were available, the types were taken from metadata supplied by the sample provider, not from assay-based typing. Subjects who had been exposed to COVID-19, were actively infected with it, or had recovered from it provided the deeply sampled blood TCRbeta repertoires that made up the dataset. Results and caveats for the whole study, not just this receptor: The amount of clinical and demographic metadata varied by source and participant and was provided uncurated.

Whole blood was collected in K2EDTA tubes by collaborating institutions according to the institutions' own protocols. Collaborator samples were shipped for TCRbeta analysis as frozen whole blood, isolated PBMCs, or DNA extracted from either sample type. TCRbeta CDR3 regions were amplified from genomic DNA by means of the immunoSEQ Assay, a bias-controlled multiplex PCR. On the authors' methods: Within the assay, amplification of reference gene primers was used to estimate how many nucleated cells each sample contained. To quantify the absolute abundance of each unique TCRbeta CDR3 rearrangement, sequence reads were collapsed and filtered. For each sample, productive Simpson clonality was calculated by taking the square root of Simpson's diversity index across productive rearrangements. The source is immuneACCESS, and TCRdb retained only in-frame sequences with V and J called. Part of the clones is not carried over; for the studies checked, unresolved V genes explain less than half of this, and the remainder is unexplained. V, J and clone size are those of that table, while D and trimming were read from the DNA. Present in this sample are 400,000 or so clones, more than 75% of which were seen just once. The ten largest account for 3% of the sample.

On this clone: There is no known antigen for this receptor. The sample holds no much larger clone one base away, and base qualities are not on file.

The sequence was collected from a human donor in a cohort sampled during active COVID-19. Material for sequencing was peripheral blood.

The bases are TGTGCCAGCAGTGGGGGGGGGAATCAGCCCCAGCATTTT. It is translated as CASSGGGNQPQHF. This chain is built from TRBV6-2 or TRBV6-3 and TRBJ1-5; the D gene is possibly TRBD1, with 5 bases matching. Trimming takes 5 bases from V and 4 bases from J, and the germline ends sit 9 bases apart. The CDR3 has 13 amino acids, counting the end cysteine and phenylalanine. The kept DNA is CDR3 alone, 39 bases in frame from the first base. Taken from the germline V gene, the CDR1 and CDR2 loops are MNHEY and SVGEGT.